Following are 14 T cell receptor beta chains from one sample sequenced in a study of OX40 agonist ivuxolimab in advanced cancers. TCRdb's copy holds only in-frame clones and misses some; the assay was immunoSEQ multiplex PCR. The sample has nearly 85,000 clones; 65% to 90% are singletons. Sequenced material: CD4+ or CD8+ T cells sorted from blood, taken in a trial of the OX40 agonist ivuxolimab. These receptors were taken from an adult with an advanced solid tumor such as melanoma, head and neck, liver or kidney cancer.

Only a few counts were recorded for this clone. The rearrangement links TRBV5-1 to TRBJ1-6; 7 bases line up with TRBD1. Per germline, CDR1 SGHRS and CDR2 YFSETQ. The ends lost 7 bases at V and 6 bases at J; junction bases unmatched: 4. This CDR3 region has 13 residues. The CDR3 region is CASRQGSNSPLHF. DNA for the CDR3: TGCGCCAGCCGACAGGGAAGTAATTCACCCCTCCACTTT.

This clone was seen only once. This chain joins TRBV18 and TRBJ1-2, with a possible D match to TRBD1 (6 bases). Germline V CDR1 and CDR2: KGHSH, LQKENI. The CDR3 consists of 14 residues. V gave up 3 bases and J gave up 7 bases, with 15 bases separating them. The CDR3 spells CASSPGGQYGGYTF. The CDR3 DNA reads TGTGCCAGCTCACCGGGAGGACAGTACGGTGGCTACACCTTC.

The chain uses TRBV10-3 and TRBJ1-6; 7 bases are a match to TRBD1. Germline lookup yields CDR1 ENHRY and CDR2 SYGVKD. The CDR3 consists of 14 residues. J lost 9 bases, V lost 4 bases, and 6 bases had no gene match. The CDR3 sequence is CAISATGDSSPLHF. CDR3 DNA: TGTGCCATCAGTGCAACAGGGGATAGTTCACCCCTCCACTTT.

This clone was counted only a few times. J is TRBJ1-3 and V is TRBV30; D remains ambiguous. Germline V CDR1 and CDR2: GTSNPN, SVGIG (reference sequence). V was pared by 2 bases and J by 9 bases, with 20 bases between. The CDR3 consists of 15 residues. This chain's CDR3 is CAWSPNLGDGGTIYF. CDR3 bases: TGTGCCTGGAGTCCCAACCTCGGGGATGGTGGCACCATATATTTT.

As regards this clone: This CDR3 fails to terminate in the conserved phenylalanine or tryptophan, so it likely reflects a read error. The DNA is omitted, as the CDR3 cannot be located on it reliably, and the CDR3 follows TCRdb's listing. The genes are TRBV6-1 and TRBJ1-6. The length of the CDR3 is 11 amino acids, counting both ends. CDR1 is MNHNS and CDR2 is SASEGT in the germline V gene. CDR3 protein: CASSEWVQWIV.

The V call is TRBV6-1, the J call TRBJ2-7; a possible D gene is TRBD2 (7 bases). This CDR3 spans 15 amino acids. Germline V gene sequence: CDR1 MNHNS, CDR2 SASEGT. The V gene lost 6 bases and the J gene lost 3 bases, with 18 bases spanning the gap. The CDR3 DNA is TGTGCCAGCAGGGAGCTGGCGGGGGCCTACTACGAGCAGTACTTC. As protein: CASRELAGAYYEQYF.

CDR3: CASSLLRGTGDYGYTF. Here the CDR3 DNA reads TGTGCCAGCAGCCTCCTCCGTGGGACAGGGGACTATGGCTACACCTTC. The chain recombines TRBV2 with TRBJ1-2, with TRBD1 identical over 10 bases. Germline CDR1 SNHLY, CDR2 FYNNEI. J was trimmed by 3 bases and V by 6 bases; bases with no gene match: 10. CDR3 length: 16 residues. The entire variable domain, with the rest obtained from reference TRBV2 and TRBJ1-2, is as follows: EPEVTQTPSHQVTQMGQEVILRCVPISNHLYFYWYRQILGQKVEFLVSFYNNEISEKSEIFDDQFSVERPDGSNFTLKIRSTKLEDSAMYFCASSLLRGTGDYGYTFGSGTRLTVV.

The rearrangement uses TRBV4-3 and TRBJ2-7; D is possibly TRBD1 or TRBD2 (5 bases each). Trimming shortened V by 1 base and J by 2 bases, and 18 bases separated the two germline ends. This CDR3 has 17 amino acids. CDR1 is LGHNA and CDR2 is YSLEER in the germline V gene. This CDR3 is CASSQGGSTRIPYEQYF. CDR3 nucleotides: TGCGCCAGCAGCCAAGGGGGGTCAACACGAATTCCCTACGAGCAGTACTTC.

This clone was counted once. This sequence joins TRBV5-4 and TRBJ2-7; D ambiguous. The V and J ends lost 1 base and 3 bases respectively, with 11 bases between them. Germline V gives CDR1 SGHNT, CDR2 YYREEE (reference sequence). This CDR3 has 14 amino acids. CDR3: CASSLRVSRYEQYF. DNA for the CDR3: TGTGCCAGCAGCTTGCGTGTCAGTCGCTACGAGCAGTACTTC.

The chain combines TRBV18 with TRBJ2-3, with 7 bases that match TRBD2. The CDR3 covers 17 residues. Trimming at V came to 0 bases and at J to 1 base, leaving 7 bases not matched to a gene. CDR1 is KGHSH and CDR2 is LQKENI in the germline V gene. CDR3 sequence (DNA): TGTGCCAGCTCACCACCCCGGGGGGATGGTGGCACAGATACGCAGTATTTT. Its protein is CASSPPRGDGGTDTQYF. Together with reference TRBV18 and TRBJ2-3, the CDR3 gives the full variable domain: NAGVMQNPRHLVRRRGQEARLRCSPMKGHSHVYWYRQLPEEGLKFMVYLQKENIIDESGMPKERFSAEFPKEGPSILRIQQVVRGDSAAYFCASSPPRGDGGTDTQYFGPGTRLTVL.

The CDR3 bases are TGTGCCAGCAGCTTGGACCGGAGGCAAGAGACCCAGTACTTC. Its translation is CASSLDRRQETQYF. This chain uses TRBV5-6 with TRBJ2-5; maybe TRBD2 (5 bases). The length of the CDR3 is 14 residues. The V and J ends lost 0 bases and 2 bases respectively, with 8 bases between them. Germline loops: CDR1 SGHDT, CDR2 YYEEEE.

The gene calls are TRBV7-2 and TRBJ1-1; D gene uncertain. The germline gives CDR1 SGHTA, CDR2 FQGNSA. V lost 1 base and J lost 1, with 4 bases in between. CDR3 length equals 13 residues. CDR3 residues: CASSLERNTEAFF. The CDR3 nucleotides read TGTGCCAGCAGCTTAGAAAGGAACACTGAAGCTTTCTTT.

The sample holds one count of this clone. The rearrangement links TRBV7-9 to TRBJ2-2; TRBD2 is a possible D gene (6 bases). Per the germline V gene, CDR1 is SEHNR and CDR2 is FQNEAQ (reference sequence). Trimming left V 5 bases short and J 6 bases short, with 16 bases between. The CDR3 has 15 amino acids. CDR3 coding DNA: TGTGCCAGCAGCCCCGGGGGTTTGCAAGCCGGGGAGCTGTTTTTT. It codes for CASSPGGLQAGELFF.

Here the CDR3 reads CASSLAGPSGNTIYF. The CDR3, as DNA: TGTGCCAGCAGCTTAGCGGGTCCCTCTGGAAACACCATATATTTT. The chain couples TRBV11-2 to TRBJ1-3; D gene unclear. The CDR3 loop spans 15 amino acids. V gave up 1 base and J gave up 0 bases, with 7 bases separating them. The germline CDR1 and CDR2 sequences are SGHAT and FQNNGV.